This T cell receptor beta chain emerged from a study of CXCR3-negative and CXCR3-positive naive CD8 T cells. General study points: Diversity in memory CD8+ cells fell much lower than the comparably high levels seen in both naive subsets. Partly lower CXCR3 expression followed cryopreservation, and most assays relied on fresh PBMCs. Greater hydrophobicity was found in TRB CDR3s of CXCR3-positive naive cells than of CXCR3-negative naive cells.

Germline assignment: CDR1 LGHNA and CDR2 YSLEER. This CDR3 comprises 13 residues. Cells classed as naive CD8+ T cells were CD45RO-CCR7+CD27+CD95-. Points on this clonotype: Its matching antigen is unknown.

The libraries of TRB cDNA were constructed through 5' RACE using UMI labels. TCRdb reprocessed the 5' RACE reads and keeps a single row for each CDR3 protein, giving no DNA. In all, the sample yields under 75,000 distinct CDR3 sequences. The receptor comes from a human donor in good health. Some clones in this sample may be carry-over from other donors' samples. Sequencing input: naive CXCR3+ CD8+ T cells from blood. Subset here: CD45RO-CCR7+CD27+CD95- naive CD8+ T cells expressing CXCR3 (TNR3+). The rearrangement uses TRBV4-3 and TRBJ1-4; TCRdb reports TRBD1, a call that lacks DNA to check it against. Here the CDR3 reads CASRGQGVEKLFF.